These T cell receptor beta chains were read from a single sample in a study of radiation and T cells in renal cell carcinoma. TCRdb's copy holds only in-frame clones and misses some; the assay was immunoSEQ multiplex PCR. This table holds 150,000 or so clones, around 90% found once. The material was blood, obtained from a patient whose treatment included radiotherapy and nephrectomy. These receptors all stem from a woman aged 45-65 years with renal cell carcinoma. CDR3s include the opening cysteine and the closing phenylalanine or tryptophan. Each record gives: clone size, V gene, CDR3 length, D gene, J gene, CDR3 protein, CDR3 DNA. A D gene is named only where the DNA matches it firmly. Clone sizes are given selectively: once, few, many, or a class where the clone is expanded.

clone_size: -
v_call: TRBV7-3
cdr3_length: 17
d_call: TRBD1
j_call: TRBJ1-3
cdr3_aa: CASSPSGQGAAGNTIYF
cdr3_nt: TGTGCCAGCAGCCCAAGCGGACAGGGAGCAGCTGGAAACACCATATATTTT

clone_size: -
v_call: TRBV19
cdr3_length: 13
d_call: TRBD2
j_call: TRBJ2-7
cdr3_aa: CATQAGGLYEQYF
cdr3_nt: TGTGCCACCCAAGCGGGGGGGCTGTACGAGCAGTACTTC

clone_size: -
v_call: TRBV7-3
cdr3_length: 18
d_call: TRBD1
j_call: TRBJ1-4
cdr3_aa: CASSLFSRDREVCEKLFF
cdr3_nt: TGTGCCAGCAGCTTATTTTCCCGGGACAGGGAGGTTTGTGAAAAACTGTTTTTT

clone_size: -
v_call: TRBV6-1
cdr3_length: 13
d_call: -
j_call: TRBJ1-1
cdr3_aa: CASTSRGGTEAFF
cdr3_nt: TGTGCCAGCACCTCGAGGGGCGGGACTGAAGCTTTCTTT

clone_size: -
v_call: TRBV18
cdr3_length: 17
d_call: TRBD1
j_call: TRBJ1-2
cdr3_aa: CASSTGGQAAENYGYTF
cdr3_nt: TGTGCCAGCTCAACGGGGGGACAGGCCGCGGAGAACTATGGCTACACCTTC

clone_size: -
v_call: TRBV14
cdr3_length: 16
d_call: -
j_call: TRBJ2-7
cdr3_aa: CASSQVRGSYHYEQYF
cdr3_nt: TGTGCCAGCAGCCAAGTGAGGGGGTCATACCACTACGAGCAGTACTTC

clone_size: -
v_call: TRBV2
cdr3_length: 14
d_call: -
j_call: TRBJ2-7
cdr3_aa: CASSDQALNYEQYF
cdr3_nt: TGTGCCAGCAGTGACCAGGCTTTGAACTACGAGCAGTACTTC

clone_size: -
v_call: TRBV29-1
cdr3_length: 13
d_call: -
j_call: TRBJ1-1
cdr3_aa: CSAADGMNTEAFF
cdr3_nt: TGCAGCGCCGCAGATGGTATGAACACTGAAGCTTTCTTT

clone_size: -
v_call: TRBV9
cdr3_length: 14
d_call: TRBD1
j_call: TRBJ2-2
cdr3_aa: CASSAQGVSGELFF
cdr3_nt: TGTGCCAGCAGCGCACAGGGGGTCTCCGGGGAGCTGTTTTTT

clone_size: -
v_call: TRBV6-5
cdr3_length: 13
d_call: -
j_call: TRBJ1-2
cdr3_aa: CASSPGDSYGYTF
cdr3_nt: TGTGCCAGCAGTCCAGGCGATTCCTATGGCTACACCTTC

clone_size: -
v_call: TRBV9
cdr3_length: 13
d_call: TRBD1
j_call: TRBJ1-1
cdr3_aa: CASSVEQGTQAFF
cdr3_nt: TGTGCCAGCAGCGTAGAACAGGGGACCCAAGCTTTCTTT

clone_size: -
v_call: TRBV5-6
cdr3_length: 12
d_call: -
j_call: TRBJ1-2
cdr3_aa: CASSIEEYGYTF
cdr3_nt: TGTGCCAGCAGCATCGAAGAATATGGCTACACCTTC

clone_size: once
v_call: TRBV6-5
cdr3_length: 14
d_call: -
j_call: TRBJ1-2
cdr3_aa: CASSYSRFGYGYTF
cdr3_nt: TGTGCCAGCAGTTACTCCCGGTTTGGGTATGGCTACACCTTC

clone_size: -
v_call: TRBV5-1
cdr3_length: 15
d_call: -
j_call: TRBJ2-3
cdr3_aa: CASSLEGKSTDTQYF
cdr3_nt: TGCGCCAGCAGCTTGGAGGGGAAGTCCACAGATACGCAGTATTTT

clone_size: -
v_call: TRBV19
cdr3_length: 11
d_call: -
j_call: TRBJ2-2
cdr3_aa: CASMNTGELFF
cdr3_nt: TGTGCCAGTATGAACACCGGGGAGCTGTTTTTT

clone_size: -
v_call: TRBV2
cdr3_length: 15
d_call: TRBD1
j_call: TRBJ1-1
cdr3_aa: CASSAWTGWGTEAFF
cdr3_nt: TGTGCCAGCAGTGCTTGGACAGGGTGGGGCACTGAAGCTTTCTTT

clone_size: -
v_call: TRBV7-9
cdr3_length: 16
d_call: TRBD2
j_call: TRBJ2-7
cdr3_aa: CASSLEGAGGHYEQYF
cdr3_nt: TGTGCCAGCAGCTTAGAAGGAGCGGGGGGACACTACGAGCAGTACTTC

clone_size: -
v_call: TRBV6-5
cdr3_length: 12
d_call: -
j_call: TRBJ2-3
cdr3_aa: CASRGPGDTQYF
cdr3_nt: TGTGCCAGCAGGGGCCCGGGAGATACGCAGTATTTT

clone_size: -
v_call: TRBV7-3
cdr3_length: 15
d_call: -
j_call: TRBJ2-1
cdr3_aa: CASSLSLGSYNEQFF
cdr3_nt: TGTGCCAGCAGCTTATCACTAGGCTCCTACAATGAGCAGTTCTTC

clone_size: -
v_call: TRBV7-9
cdr3_length: 14
d_call: TRBD1
j_call: TRBJ1-3
cdr3_aa: CASSFRTGGNTIYF
cdr3_nt: TGTGCCAGCAGCTTCCGGACAGGGGGCAACACCATATATTTT

clone_size: -
v_call: TRBV5-1
cdr3_length: 14
d_call: -
j_call: TRBJ1-3
cdr3_aa: CASSLGAAGNTIYF
cdr3_nt: TGCGCCAGCAGCTTGGGGGCGGCTGGAAACACCATATATTTT

clone_size: -
v_call: TRBV7-6
cdr3_length: 13
d_call: -
j_call: TRBJ1-2
cdr3_aa: CASSLEGFYGYTF
cdr3_nt: TGTGCCAGCAGCTTAGAAGGGTTTTACGGCTACACCTTC

clone_size: -
v_call: TRBV7-8
cdr3_length: 11
d_call: TRBD1
j_call: TRBJ1-1
cdr3_aa: CAIQGASEAFF
cdr3_nt: TGTGCCATACAGGGGGCTTCTGAAGCTTTCTTT

clone_size: -
v_call: TRBV4-3
cdr3_length: 13
d_call: -
j_call: TRBJ1-4
cdr3_aa: CASSQDLGVQLFF
cdr3_nt: TGCGCCAGCAGCCAAGATTTAGGGGTTCAGCTGTTTTTT

clone_size: -
v_call: TRBV29-1
cdr3_length: 10
d_call: -
j_call: TRBJ2-5
cdr3_aa: CSASFETQYF
cdr3_nt: TGCAGCGCTTCATTTGAGACCCAGTACTTC

clone_size: -
v_call: TRBV5-1
cdr3_length: 15
d_call: -
j_call: TRBJ2-5
cdr3_aa: CASSLTGTAQETQYF
cdr3_nt: TGCGCCAGCAGCCTGACGGGGACCGCGCAAGAGACCCAGTACTTC

clone_size: -
v_call: TRBV15
cdr3_length: 15
d_call: -
j_call: TRBJ1-3
cdr3_aa: CATSRDRGPGNTIYF
cdr3_nt: TGTGCCACCAGCAGAGATCGAGGACCTGGAAACACCATATATTTT

clone_size: -
v_call: TRBV6-6
cdr3_length: 13
d_call: -
j_call: TRBJ2-7
cdr3_aa: CASSYSVGDEQYF
cdr3_nt: TGTGCCAGCAGTTACTCTGTGGGGGACGAGCAGTACTTC

clone_size: -
v_call: TRBV4-3
cdr3_length: 15
d_call: TRBD2
j_call: TRBJ2-7
cdr3_aa: CASSQVAGGAYEQYF
cdr3_nt: TGCGCCAGCAGCCAAGTAGCGGGGGGGGCCTACGAGCAGTACTTC

clone_size: -
v_call: TRBV28
cdr3_length: 12
d_call: TRBD1
j_call: TRBJ1-2
cdr3_aa: CASRTGGVGYTF
cdr3_nt: TGTGCCAGCAGAACAGGGGGGGTTGGCTACACCTTC

clone_size: -
v_call: TRBV7-9
cdr3_length: 15
d_call: -
j_call: TRBJ1-6
cdr3_aa: CASNHGRDTLPGLHF
cdr3_nt: TGTGCCAGTAATCACGGCCGGGACACTCTTCCGGGCCTCCACTTT

clone_size: -
v_call: TRBV7-8
cdr3_length: 12
d_call: -
j_call: TRBJ1-4
cdr3_aa: CASSLVNEKLFF
cdr3_nt: TGTGCCAGCAGCTTAGTAAATGAAAAACTGTTTTTT

clone_size: -
v_call: TRBV15
cdr3_length: 18
d_call: TRBD1
j_call: TRBJ1-5
cdr3_aa: CATSRDSARDRGNQPQHF
cdr3_nt: TGTGCCACCAGCAGAGATAGCGCCAGGGACAGGGGGAATCAGCCCCAGCATTTT

clone_size: -
v_call: TRBV5-1
cdr3_length: 15
d_call: TRBD1
j_call: TRBJ1-1
cdr3_aa: CASSSGQGRNTEAFF
cdr3_nt: TGCGCCAGCAGCTCCGGACAGGGCAGGAACACTGAAGCTTTCTTT

clone_size: once
v_call: TRBV2
cdr3_length: 13
d_call: -
j_call: TRBJ1-5
cdr3_aa: CASSDLPGQPQHF
cdr3_nt: TGTGCCAGCAGTGATTTGCCGGGTCAGCCCCAGCATTTT

clone_size: once
v_call: TRBV10-3
cdr3_length: 15
d_call: -
j_call: TRBJ1-5
cdr3_aa: CAISEASGSNQPQHF
cdr3_nt: TGTGCCATCAGTGAAGCATCAGGTTCCAATCAGCCCCAGCATTTT

clone_size: -
v_call: TRBV7-9
cdr3_length: 15
d_call: TRBD1
j_call: TRBJ1-1
cdr3_aa: CASSLGQGRYTEAFF
cdr3_nt: TGTGCCAGCAGCTTGGGACAGGGAAGGTACACTGAAGCTTTCTTT

clone_size: few
v_call: TRBV30
cdr3_length: 18
d_call: TRBD1
j_call: TRBJ2-1
cdr3_aa: CAWRGVRLSDRGMNEQFF
cdr3_nt: TGTGCCTGGAGAGGAGTAAGATTGTCGGACAGGGGAATGAATGAGCAGTTCTTC

clone_size: -
v_call: TRBV2
cdr3_length: 14
d_call: TRBD1
j_call: TRBJ1-1
cdr3_aa: CASSWDRGNTEAFF
cdr3_nt: TGTGCCAGCAGTTGGGACAGGGGGAACACTGAAGCTTTCTTT

clone_size: -
v_call: TRBV13
cdr3_length: 17
d_call: -
j_call: TRBJ2-1
cdr3_aa: CASSHLRGVDVYNEQFF
cdr3_nt: TGTGCCAGCAGCCACTTAAGAGGGGTAGATGTCTACAATGAGCAGTTCTTC

clone_size: -
v_call: TRBV5-1
cdr3_length: 15
d_call: TRBD1
j_call: TRBJ2-7
cdr3_aa: CASRKPGTGNYEQYF
cdr3_nt: TGCGCCAGCAGGAAACCCGGGACAGGGAACTACGAGCAGTACTTC

clone_size: -
v_call: TRBV9
cdr3_length: 15
d_call: -
j_call: TRBJ1-1
cdr3_aa: CASSLSGGLNTEAFF
cdr3_nt: TGTGCCAGCAGCCTCTCGGGAGGGTTGAACACTGAAGCTTTCTTT

clone_size: once
v_call: TRBV4-3
cdr3_length: 13
d_call: -
j_call: TRBJ2-1
cdr3_aa: CASSLRLEGEQFF
cdr3_nt: TGCGCCAGCAGCCTCCGACTCGAGGGGGAGCAGTTCTTC

clone_size: -
v_call: TRBV15
cdr3_length: 15
d_call: TRBD1
j_call: TRBJ2-1
cdr3_aa: CATSRGTGRDNEQFF
cdr3_nt: TGTGCCACCAGCAGAGGGACAGGGAGAGACAATGAGCAGTTCTTC

clone_size: -
v_call: TRBV18
cdr3_length: 15
d_call: TRBD1
j_call: TRBJ1-2
cdr3_aa: CASSPTGGEFYGYTF
cdr3_nt: TGTGCCAGCTCACCGACAGGGGGCGAGTTCTATGGCTACACCTTC

clone_size: -
v_call: TRBV6-1
cdr3_length: 16
d_call: TRBD1
j_call: TRBJ1-4
cdr3_aa: CASSGEGGETNEKLFF
cdr3_nt: TGTGCCAGCAGTGGGGAAGGGGGCGAAACTAATGAAAAACTGTTTTTT

clone_size: -
v_call: TRBV9
cdr3_length: 13
d_call: -
j_call: TRBJ1-2
cdr3_aa: CASSGDRPNGYTF
cdr3_nt: TGTGCCAGCAGCGGCGACAGGCCGAATGGCTACACCTTC

clone_size: -
v_call: TRBV18
cdr3_length: 15
d_call: TRBD1
j_call: TRBJ1-1
cdr3_aa: CASSPRQGARTEAFF
cdr3_nt: TGTGCCAGCTCACCTAGACAGGGGGCAAGAACTGAAGCTTTCTTT

clone_size: once
v_call: TRBV7-9
cdr3_length: 17
d_call: -
j_call: TRBJ2-1
cdr3_aa: CASSSFKGASQKWEQFF
cdr3_nt: TGTGCCAGCAGCTCCTTTAAAGGCGCATCCCAGAAGTGGGAGCAGTTCTTC

clone_size: -
v_call: TRBV13
cdr3_length: 14
d_call: -
j_call: TRBJ2-3
cdr3_aa: CASRNSGATDTQYF
cdr3_nt: TGTGCCAGCAGGAACTCGGGGGCCACAGATACGCAGTATTTT

clone_size: -
v_call: TRBV6-6
cdr3_length: 14
d_call: -
j_call: TRBJ1-2
cdr3_aa: CASSYSGTLYGYTF
cdr3_nt: TGTGCCAGCAGTTACTCTGGGACACTCTATGGCTACACCTTC